One sample yielded the 30 T cell receptor beta chains listed below, sequenced in a study of blood T cell repertoires in COVID-19. Method: immunoSEQ multiplex PCR; TCRdb's copy keeps in-frame clones and lacks some. The sample has about 130,000 clones; around 85% are singletons. The sequenced sample consisted of PBMCs or T cells enriched from blood (not recorded which). The receptors here all came from a man over 45 who had recovered from COVID-19.

The V call is TRBV5-4, the J call TRBJ1-4, with 9 bases that match TRBD1. Germline V CDR1 and CDR2: SGHNT, YYREEE (reference sequence). V lost 4 bases to trimming and J lost 4 bases; unmatched junction nucleotides: 5. CDR3 length equals 15 residues. The CDR3 protein is CASSVNRGLNEKLFF. The CDR3, as DNA: TGTGCCAGCAGCGTAAACAGGGGGCTTAATGAAAAACTGTTTTTT.

The V and J genes are TRBV6-5 and TRBJ2-1; 7 nucleotides line up with TRBD1. Germline V gives CDR1 MNHEY, CDR2 SVGAGI. The length of the CDR3 is 14 residues. Trimming took 3 bases from V and 6 from J; bases not matched to a gene: 5. The CDR3 region has the DNA TGTGCCAGCAGTTATCCGGGACAGCTCAATGAGCAGTTCTTC. This encodes CASSYPGQLNEQFF.

This chain joins TRBV2 and TRBJ2-7; 7 positions match TRBD1. The CDR3 is 12 residues long. Germline CDR1 is SNHLY and CDR2 is FYNNEI. Unmatched junction bases numbered 5, after V lost 9 bases and J lost 3 bases. CDR3 coding DNA: TGTGCCAGATCGACAGGGAACTACGAGCAGTACTTC. Residues: CARSTGNYEQYF.

The chain carries TRBV30 and TRBJ1-2; no definite D call. The germline V and J ends were trimmed by 0 bases and 1 base, with 15 bases remaining between them. From germline, CDR1 is GTSNPN and CDR2 SVGIG (reference sequence). This CDR3 comprises 16 residues. The CDR3 DNA follows: TGTGCCTGGAGTGTAACCACCCTGACGGGTAACTATGGCTACACCTTC. Translating it yields CAWSVTTLTGNYGYTF.

This chain links TRBV6-2 or TRBV6-3 with TRBJ2-7; D unresolved. Germline V gene data show CDR1 as MNHEY and CDR2 as SVGEGT. There are 12 residues in the CDR3. V was trimmed by 6 bases and J by 1 base, leaving 7 bases between them. CDR3: CASSDSSYEQYF. In DNA, the CDR3 is TGTGCCAGCAGCGACTCTTCCTACGAGCAGTACTTC.

The rearrangement links TRBV30 to TRBJ1-5, with D possibly being TRBD1 (5 bases). Germline V gives CDR1 GTSNPN, CDR2 SVGIG (reference sequence). The CDR3 length is 14 residues. Trimming stripped 3 bases from V and 7 bases from J, with 16 bases between. CDR3 sequence: CAWSPGRDGQPQHF. The CDR3 DNA reads as TGTGCCTGGAGCCCTGGCAGGGATGGGCAGCCCCAGCATTTT.

This chain connects TRBV6-6 to TRBJ2-5; TRBD2 matches at 7 bases. This CDR3 is built from 15 residues. V lost 0 bases to trimming and J lost 2 bases; unmatched junction nucleotides: 3. Germline V CDR1 and CDR2: MNHNY, SVGAGI (reference sequence). The CDR3 DNA sequence: TGTGCCAGCAGTTACTCGCGGCGGGGGCAAGAGACCCAGTACTTC. It is translated as CASSYSRRGQETQYF.

This chain links TRBV5-4 with TRBJ2-7; possible D gene TRBD2, 6 bases. This CDR3 is built from 14 residues. Trimming removed 3 bases from V and 1 base from J, with 11 bases in between. Germline V gene data show CDR1 as SGHNT and CDR2 as YYREEE (reference sequence). The CDR3 coding sequence is TGTGCCAGCAGCTCCTGGGGGGTTTCCTACGAGCAGTACTTC. Translating it yields CASSSWGVSYEQYF.

The V gene is TRBV2, the J gene TRBJ2-3; 9 bases map to TRBD1. Germline-derived CDR1 and CDR2 are SNHLY and FYNNEI. With V trimmed by 4 bases and J by 10 bases, 12 bases remained unmatched. The CDR3 sequence is 15 residues long. CDR3: CASSAGTGKGRAQYF. The CDR3 nucleotides are TGTGCCAGCAGTGCCGGGACAGGGAAGGGCCGGGCGCAGTATTTT.

V usage is TRBV18 and J usage is TRBJ1-1; tentatively, D is TRBD1 (6 bases). Trimming removed 6 bases from V and 4 bases from J, with 12 bases in between. Germline CDR1 reads KGHSH; CDR2 reads LQKENI. The CDR3 is made up of 13 amino acids. The CDR3 DNA follows: TGTGCCAGCTCGCCCACAGGGTCCACTGAAGCTTTCTTT. Translation gives CASSPTGSTEAFF.

DNA of the CDR3: TGTGCCAGCAGCCAAGATGGGGGAGGTGCTGAAGCTTTCTTT. It translates to CASSQDGGGAEAFF. The rearrangement links TRBV4-2 to TRBJ1-1; the D gene is possibly TRBD1 (5 bases). Germline CDR1 and CDR2: LGHNA and YNFKEQ. V gave up 0 bases and J gave up 6 bases, with 11 bases separating them. This CDR3 is built from 14 residues.

V is TRBV30 and J is TRBJ2-1; D is possibly TRBD1 (6 bases). The CDR3 length is 13 residues. The ends were cut back, 2 bases at V and 9 bases at J, with 14 bases in the middle. Germline CDR1 is GTSNPN and CDR2 is SVGIG (reference sequence). The CDR3 DNA reads TGTGCCTGGAGTACCACAGGGCCCCCTGAGCAGTTCTTC. It encodes CAWSTTGPPEQFF.

The chain joins TRBV4-3 to TRBJ1-6; possibly TRBD1 for D (6 bases). The V end was cut by 1 base, the J end by 6 bases, with 13 bases between. The length of the CDR3 is 16 residues. Germline values: CDR1 LGHNA, CDR2 YSLEER. The CDR3 is CASSQVRGAGNSPLHF. CDR3 DNA sequence: TGCGCCAGCAGCCAAGTCAGGGGCGCGGGTAATTCACCCCTCCACTTT.

The genes are TRBV11-2 and TRBJ1-1; 8 bases are a match to TRBD1. Looked up from germline, CDR1 is SGHAT and CDR2 is FQNNGV. V lost 4 bases, J lost 0 bases, and 4 bases stayed unmatched. The CDR3 consists of 15 residues. The CDR3 here is CASSWSTGVNTEAFF. The CDR3 DNA is TGTGCCAGCAGCTGGTCGACAGGGGTGAACACTGAAGCTTTCTTT.

This clone was counted only a few times. The genes are TRBV6-5 and TRBJ2-2; possible D gene TRBD1, 6 bases. The CDR3 loop spans 14 amino acids. Germline values: CDR1 MNHEY, CDR2 SVGAGI. V lost 7 bases to trimming and J lost 3 bases, with 12 bases between them. The CDR3 is CASIHREDTGELFF. The CDR3 DNA sequence: TGTGCCAGCATTCACAGGGAAGACACCGGGGAGCTGTTTTTT.

This chain joins TRBV7-2 and TRBJ1-2; D gene ambiguous. The CDR3 runs to 14 residues. From germline, CDR1 is SGHTA and CDR2 FQGNSA. V was shortened by 1 base and J by 2 bases, with 8 bases between the two germline ends. The CDR3 nucleotides are TGTGCCAGCAGCTTAGACGTCAGAAACTATGGCTACACCTTC. Translated, it gives CASSLDVRNYGYTF.

This clone was observed a handful of times. CDR3 sequence reads: CASSLDRVISYEQYF. The CDR3 DNA sequence: TGTGCCAGCTCACTGGACAGGGTAATCTCCTACGAGCAGTACTTC. The chain carries TRBV18 and TRBJ2-7, with 8 bases identical to TRBD1. The V gene's germline CDR1 is KGHSH and CDR2 LQKENI. Losses at the gene ends were 4 bases for V and 0 bases for J; bases not matched to a gene: 5. The CDR3 has 15 amino acids.

The rearrangement links TRBV7-8 to TRBJ1-5; D is uncertain. V lost 6 bases and J lost 7, with 16 bases in between. CDR3 length: 14 amino acids. Germline CDR1 SGHVS, CDR2 FQNEAQ. In nucleotides, the CDR3 is TGTGCCAGCAGTCTAGGGTTAAGGGAGCAGCCCCAGCATTTT. Residues: CASSLGLREQPQHF.

CDR3 DNA: TGTGCCTGGAGTACGACGGGACAGGGTTTTAGCTCCTATAATTCACCCCTCCACTTT. Its protein product is CAWSTTGQGFSSYNSPLHF. The J gene is TRBJ1-6, the V gene TRBV30; TRBD1 matches at 9 bases. J gave up 0 bases and V 2 bases, and 11 bases lay outside the gene matches. CDR3 size: 19 residues. The germline CDR1 and CDR2 sequences are GTSNPN and SVGIG (reference sequence).

This clone was seen just once. The gene calls are TRBV7-2 and TRBJ1-2, with D possibly matching TRBD1 (6 bases). Germline V gene sequence: CDR1 SGHTA, CDR2 FQGNSA. Trimming pared 5 bases from V and 4 bases from J, leaving 20 bases between. This CDR3 region has 16 residues. CDR3: CASSLIGGAKGYGYTF. The CDR3 DNA reads TGTGCCAGCAGCCTCATTGGGGGGGCAAAGGGCTATGGCTACACCTTC.

The chain combines TRBV5-1 with TRBJ1-6; no firm D call. Germline V CDR1 and CDR2: SGHRS, YFSETQ. V was clipped by 5 bases and J by 6 bases, with 9 bases between them. This CDR3 is built from 13 residues. The CDR3 DNA reads as TGCGCCAGCAGGAGAGAATTTAATTCACCCCTCCACTTT. This sequence encodes CASRREFNSPLHF.

This chain connects TRBV19 to TRBJ1-1; tentatively, D is TRBD1 (5 bases). Germline V CDR1 and CDR2: LNHDA, SQIVND (reference sequence). CDR3 length: 13 amino acids. The ends were cut back, 10 bases at V and 1 base at J, with 13 bases in the middle. In nucleotides, the CDR3 is TGTGCCACAGGAGGGACGGGGAACACTGAAGCTTTCTTT. As protein: CATGGTGNTEAFF.

This clone was seen many times. The chain has TRBV19 and TRBJ1-5, with a tentative D call TRBD1 (5 bases). V shed 4 bases and J shed 6 bases, with 19 bases lying between them. CDR1 and CDR2 (germline): LNHDA, SQIVND (reference sequence). CDR3 size: 16 residues. CDR3 residues: CASSTTSQGSSQPQHF. CDR3 coding DNA: TGTGCCAGTAGTACAACCTCCCAGGGTTCGAGTCAGCCCCAGCATTTT.

The chain recombines TRBV5-6 with TRBJ2-3, with TRBD2 matching 10 bases. V lost 4 bases, J lost 7 bases, and 9 bases stayed unmatched. The CDR3 is made up of 15 amino acids. Germline V gene data show CDR1 as SGHDT and CDR2 as YYEEEE. CDR3 in DNA: TGTGCCAGCAGCCGCCCCGGGACTAGCGAAAATACGCAGTATTTT. Protein: CASSRPGTSENTQYF.

The V call is TRBV19, the J call TRBJ1-5, with TRBD1 matching 10 bases. The CDR3 spans 15 residues. Germline V gives CDR1 LNHDA, CDR2 SQIVND (reference sequence). V shed 6 bases, J shed 3 bases, and the junction held 5 bases outside the gene matches. The DNA of the CDR3 is TGTGCCAGTAGCCCGACAGGGGGCGTCAATCAGCCCCAGCATTTT. This codes for CASSPTGGVNQPQHF.

The chain joins TRBV1 to TRBJ1-2. TRBV1 is classified as a pseudogene. There are 14 residues in the CDR3. The CDR3 nucleotides read TGCACCAGCAGCCCAGGGGAGGGCGACTATGGCTACACCTTC. As protein: CTSSPGEGDYGYTF.

The rearrangement uses TRBV6-5 and TRBJ2-7; no reliable D call. CDR1 and CDR2 (germline): MNHEY, SVGAGI. The CDR3 consists of 14 residues. Trimming removed 6 bases at V and 2 bases at J, with 14 bases between. The CDR3, as DNA: TGTGCCAGCAGACTTGACGGGTTACCCTACGAGCAGTACTTC. This sequence encodes CASRLDGLPYEQYF.

This chain uses TRBV4-3 with TRBJ2-1; perhaps TRBD2 as D (5 bases). This CDR3 comprises 16 residues. Germline CDR1 and CDR2: LGHNA and YSLEER. V lost 0 bases and J lost 4, with 13 bases in between. The CDR3 spells CASSQESLALYNEQFF. CDR3 in DNA: TGCGCCAGCAGCCAAGAGTCGCTAGCTTTATACAATGAGCAGTTCTTC.

For the CDR3, the DNA is TGCGCCAGCAGCCATGAACCGGGACAGGGAGGAGAAAAACTGTTTTTT. Translated, it gives CASSHEPGQGGEKLFF. The chain is built from TRBV4-3 and TRBJ1-4, with 9 bases that match TRBD1. Germline CDR1 is LGHNA and CDR2 is YSLEER. The CDR3 sequence is 16 residues long. V lost 3 bases to trimming and J lost 8 bases; unmatched junction nucleotides: 10.

The chain joins TRBV27 to TRBJ1-4, with TRBD1 identical over 7 bases. CDR1 and CDR2 (germline): MNHEY, SMNVEV (reference sequence). V was pared by 7 bases and J by 6 bases, with 5 bases of the junction left unmatched. This CDR3 has 13 residues. CDR3 nucleotide sequence: TGTGCCAGCACCAGAACAGGGGATGAAAAACTGTTTTTT. Translation: CASTRTGDEKLFF.